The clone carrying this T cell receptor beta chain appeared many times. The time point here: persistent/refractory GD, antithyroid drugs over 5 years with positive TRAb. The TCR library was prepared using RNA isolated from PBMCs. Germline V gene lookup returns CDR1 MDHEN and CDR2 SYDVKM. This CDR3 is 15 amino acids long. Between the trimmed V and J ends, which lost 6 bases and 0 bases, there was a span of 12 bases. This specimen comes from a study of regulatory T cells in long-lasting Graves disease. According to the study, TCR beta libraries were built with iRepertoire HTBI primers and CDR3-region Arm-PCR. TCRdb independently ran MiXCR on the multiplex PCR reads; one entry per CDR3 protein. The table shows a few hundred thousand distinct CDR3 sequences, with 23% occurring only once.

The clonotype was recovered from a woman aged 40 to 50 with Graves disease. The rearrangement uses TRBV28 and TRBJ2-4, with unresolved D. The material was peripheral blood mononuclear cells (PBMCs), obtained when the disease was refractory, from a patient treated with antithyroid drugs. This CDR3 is CASSDFSLAKNIQYF. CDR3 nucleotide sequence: TGTGCCAGCAGCGACTTTAGCCTAGCCAAAAACATTCAGTACTTC.